The TCR beta chain described here comes from a study of beta chain features in type 1 diabetes. Study-level results: In every one of the four CD4+ subsets, TCRB CDR3s were moderately but significantly shorter in Type 1 diabetes patients.

A remark on this clone: Antigen: not known. The junction departs from the called germline gene at one end, perhaps through a read error.

The CDR3 has 15 amino acids. Germline-derived CDR1 and CDR2 are SGHRS and YFSETQ. Reverse transcribing all isolated RNA meant expressed TCRB transcripts were sequenced. Profiled with immunoSEQ multiplex PCR; TCRdb holds only in-frame clones, not every one. The repertoire has about 660,000 clones, about 14% of them found once; the top ten carry 0.035% to 0.045%. V and J are TRBV5-1 and TRBJ2-7; perhaps TRBD1 as D (6 bases). This TCR was sampled from a man aged 18 to 30 with type 1 diabetes. Source material: naive CD4+ T cells from blood. The CDR3 nucleotides read TGCGCCAGCAGTCAGGGGATCGGGGACACTCGATCTAAGTTCTTC. It translates to CASSQGIGDTRSKFF.